Given below is one TCR beta chain in context. Its target is unknown. This CDR3 spans 11 amino acids. Looked up from germline, CDR1 is DFQATT and CDR2 is SNEGSKA (reference sequence). Trimming stripped 1 base from V and 3 bases from J, with 4 bases between. TCRdb's table, derived via immunoSEQ multiplex PCR, lists solely in-frame clones and lacks some. The data hold about 21,000 clones, with just over 70% observed a single time. This specimen belongs to a study of STAT5B mutations in CD4+ large granular lymphocyte leukemia. Findings and limits, study-wide: Approximately 25% of private leukemic clonotypes occurred rarely in other patients' non-leukemic repertoires. Top patient clones used TRBV06 genes more often: 8/27 versus 2/35 in controls.

Sequenced material: CD4+ T cells from blood buffy coats. The TCR was taken from a human donor in good health. The chain combines TRBV20-1 with TRBJ2-7; no definite D call. CDR3 DNA sequence: TGCAGTGCTAGAGCGGGCTACGAGCAGTACTTC. Residues: CSARAGYEQYF.